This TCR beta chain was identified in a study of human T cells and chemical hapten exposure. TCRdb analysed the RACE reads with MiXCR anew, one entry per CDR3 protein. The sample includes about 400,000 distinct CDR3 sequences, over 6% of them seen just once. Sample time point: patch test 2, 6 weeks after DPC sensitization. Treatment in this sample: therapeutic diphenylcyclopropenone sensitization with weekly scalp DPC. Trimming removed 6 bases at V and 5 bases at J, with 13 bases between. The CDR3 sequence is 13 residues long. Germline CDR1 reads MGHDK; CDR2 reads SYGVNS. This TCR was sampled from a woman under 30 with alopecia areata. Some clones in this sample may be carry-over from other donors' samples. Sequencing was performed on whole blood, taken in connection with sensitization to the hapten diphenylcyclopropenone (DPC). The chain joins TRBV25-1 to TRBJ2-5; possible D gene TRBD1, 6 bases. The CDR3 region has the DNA TGTGCCAGCAGACCGACAGGTCGGGAGACCCAGTACTTC. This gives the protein CASRPTGRETQYF.